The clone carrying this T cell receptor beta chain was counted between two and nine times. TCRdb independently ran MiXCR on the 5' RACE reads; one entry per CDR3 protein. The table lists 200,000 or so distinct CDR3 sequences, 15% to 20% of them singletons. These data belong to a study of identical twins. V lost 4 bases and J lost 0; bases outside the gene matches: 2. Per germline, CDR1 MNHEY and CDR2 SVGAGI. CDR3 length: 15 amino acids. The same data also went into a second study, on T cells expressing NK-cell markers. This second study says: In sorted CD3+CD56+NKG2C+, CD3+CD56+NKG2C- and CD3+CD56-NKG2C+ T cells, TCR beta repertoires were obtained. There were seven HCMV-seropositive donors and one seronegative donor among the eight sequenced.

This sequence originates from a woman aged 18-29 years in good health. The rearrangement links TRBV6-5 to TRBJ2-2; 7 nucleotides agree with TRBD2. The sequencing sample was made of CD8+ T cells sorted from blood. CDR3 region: CASSSGLANTGELFF. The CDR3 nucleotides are TGTGCCAGCAGTTCCGGACTAGCGAACACCGGGGAGCTGTTTTTT.